The 4 T cell receptor beta chains presented below share a single source sample, sequenced in a study of T cell responses to AZD1222 COVID-19 vaccine. Profiling relied on immunoSEQ multiplex PCR, and the TCRdb table lists in-frame clones only, not all of them. This sample carries some 80,000 clones, 90% of them seen once, and the ten largest clones take 3% to 3.5%. The material was peripheral blood, obtained 28 days after the second AZD1222 dose. All receptors derive from an adult who received the AZD1222 COVID-19 vaccine.

The CDR3 is CASSSDYYRAFF. CDR3 DNA: TGTGCCAGCAGCTCCGACTACTATCGGGCTTTCTTT. The chain employs TRBV7-9 and TRBJ1-1, with no clear D. Trimming removed 4 bases from V and 11 bases from J, with 14 bases in between. This CDR3 is built from 12 residues. Germline lookup yields CDR1 SEHNR and CDR2 FQNEAQ (reference sequence).

The chain uses TRBV12-3 or TRBV12-4 and TRBJ2-7; D unclear. The CDR3 has 13 residues. Trimming took 1 base from V and 5 from J, leaving 9 bases between them. Here the CDR3 DNA reads TGTGCCAGCAGTTTAGGCCCTGGGGACGAGCAGTACTTC. Amino acids: CASSLGPGDEQYF.

The chain employs TRBV5-4 and TRBJ2-7, with TRBD2 matching over 11 bases. CDR3 size: 18 residues. J was trimmed by 7 bases and V by 3 bases; bases with no gene match: 18. Germline CDR1 and CDR2: SGHNT and YYREEE (reference sequence). CDR3 sequence reads: CASSSGTSGGLMLKEQYF. In DNA form, the CDR3 reads TGTGCCAGCAGCTCCGGGACTAGCGGAGGGTTGATGCTTAAGGAGCAGTACTTC.

This clone appeared once. The chain joins TRBV9 to TRBJ2-7; TRBD1 matches 8 bases. With V trimmed by 0 bases and J by 2 bases, 7 bases remained unmatched. This CDR3 is built from 16 residues. CDR1 SGDLS and CDR2 YYNGEE come from the germline V gene. The CDR3 DNA reads TGTGCCAGCAGCGTAGAAGCCGGGACAGGAGCCTACGAGCAGTACTTC. Protein: CASSVEAGTGAYEQYF. The full variable domain, rest sourced from reference TRBV9 and TRBJ2-7, is DSGVTQTPKHLITATGQRVTLRCSPRSGDLSVYWYQQSLDQGLQFLIQYYNGEERAKGNILERFSAQQFPDLHSELNLSSLELGDSALYFCASSVEAGTGAYEQYFGPGTRLTVT.